The rows below give T cell receptor beta chains drawn from one sample of a study of T cell changes during pregnancy in multiple sclerosis. Only in-frame clones appear in the TCRdb table, and some are missing; sequencing was by immunoSEQ multiplex PCR. The sample has tens of thousands of clones; over 80% are singletons. The sequencing here drew on CD8+ T cells from peripheral blood mononuclear cells, taken in the third trimester of pregnancy. These receptors were obtained from a female donor in good health, enrolled as a control in a pregnancy study. Both conserved end residues are part of each CDR3. The D gene is left open where the match is weak. The size entry is marked missing in some rows and otherwise reads once, few, many or a size class.

J,V,D,size,DNA,CDR3
TRBJ1-2,TRBV9,TRBD1,-,TGTGCCAGCAGCACCCGGACAGGAAACTATGGCTACACCTTC,CASSTRTGNYGYTF
TRBJ1-2,TRBV4-1,-,-,TGCGCCAGCAGCCACGGGGGACGTCGTCCGGAATCGGGTTACACCTTC,CASSHGGRRPESGYTF
TRBJ2-5,TRBV9,-,-,TGTGCCAGCAGCGGTCGGTCGGCAGGGGAGAAGACCCAGTACTTC,CASSGRSAGEKTQYF
TRBJ2-1,TRBV27,TRBD2,-,TGTGCCAGCAGCATCCGGACTAGCGCCTACAATGAGCAGTTCTTC,CASSIRTSAYNEQFF
TRBJ1-1,TRBV9,-,-,TGTGCCAGCAGCGTAGCTACGGTCACTGAAGCTTTCTTT,CASSVATVTEAFF
TRBJ2-7,TRBV7-9,-,-,TGTGCCAGCAGCTTGAGCGGGTCCCCCTACGAGCAGTACTTC,CASSLSGSPYEQYF
TRBJ2-3,TRBV11-2,-,-,TGTGCCAGCAGCCCCCGACGGGCAGATACGCAGTATTTT,CASSPRRADTQYF
TRBJ1-1,TRBV6-6,TRBD1,-,TGTGCCAGCACCTTGGGACAGGGAAAGACTGAAGCTTTCTTT,CASTLGQGKTEAFF
TRBJ2-7,TRBV9,TRBD1,-,TGTGCCAGCAGCGTAGGATGGACAGGGAACGGCGAGCAGTACTTC,CASSVGWTGNGEQYF
TRBJ2-1,TRBV7-9,TRBD2,-,TGTGCCAGCGACTTTCGGGGGGGCTCCTACAATGAGCAGTTCTTC,CASDFRGGSYNEQFF
TRBJ2-5,TRBV27,-,once,TGTGCCAGCAGTTCCCTGGCGGGGCTAATGGAGACCCAGTACTTC,CASSSLAGLMETQYF
TRBJ2-1,TRBV6-5,TRBD1,-,TGTGCCAGCGGGGGGACAGGGAGCTCCTACAATGAGCAGTTCTTC,CASGGTGSSYNEQFF
TRBJ2-7,TRBV5-4,-,-,TGTGCCAGCAGGGCGGGGCTCATCCACGAGCAGTACTTC,CASRAGLIHEQYF
TRBJ1-1,TRBV29-1,-,-,TGCAGCGTTGAGGGAATGGGGGCGGTGGACACTGAAGCTTTCTTT,CSVEGMGAVDTEAFF
TRBJ2-1,TRBV27,-,-,TGTGCCAGCAGTCCCCGTGGGGGGAGCTCCTACAATGAGCAGTTCTTC,CASSPRGGSSYNEQFF
TRBJ1-2,TRBV4-3,-,-,TGCGCCAGCAGCCAAGTTCGGGGGGATCGAGATGGCTACACCTTC,CASSQVRGDRDGYTF
TRBJ1-2,TRBV6-5,-,-,TGTGCCAGCAGTTACTCCAACGACAGACAGGATGGCTACACCTTC,CASSYSNDRQDGYTF
TRBJ2-2,TRBV15,TRBD1,-,TGTGCCACCAGCAGACAGGGGGAAGGCACCGGGGAGCTGTTTTTT,CATSRQGEGTGELFF
TRBJ2-3,TRBV7-8,TRBD2,-,TGTGCCAGCAGCTTCCCCCTTGGCGGGGGGCCCTCTAGCACAGATACGCAGTATTTT,CASSFPLGGGPSSTDTQYF
TRBJ2-6,TRBV4-3,-,-,TGCGCCAGCAGCCAAGGGACTTCTGGGGCCAACGTCCTGACTTTC,CASSQGTSGANVLTF
TRBJ1-1,TRBV5-8,TRBD1,-,TGTGCCAGCAGCTTGTACCTCCGGGACAGGGCCGCTGAAGCTTTCTTT,CASSLYLRDRAAEAFF
TRBJ1-4,TRBV7-2,-,-,TGTGCCAGCAGCTTAGTGGGGGGTCCGGCTAATGAAAAACTGTTTTTT,CASSLVGGPANEKLFF
TRBJ2-7,TRBV6-5,-,-,TGTGCCAGCAGTTACGGGGCAGGGGATGACTACGAGCAGTACTTC,CASSYGAGDDYEQYF
TRBJ2-1,TRBV6-1,-,-,TGTGCCAGCAGTGAAGCGGGGGGGCCCTGGCCTGGATTAGGTGAGCAGTTCTTC,CASSEAGGPWPGLGEQFF
TRBJ1-1,TRBV5-1,-,-,TGCGCCAGCAGCTTGTCTGGGGAGACTGAAGCTTTCTTT,CASSLSGETEAFF
TRBJ2-7,TRBV27,TRBD1,-,TGTGCCTCCGGGACAGCCAGTCGCGGCTACGAGCAGTACTTC,CASGTASRGYEQYF
TRBJ2-3,TRBV6-1,TRBD2,-,TGTGCCAGCAGTGAAGCGCTAGCGGGGAGCACAGATACGCAGTATTTT,CASSEALAGSTDTQYF
TRBJ2-3,TRBV27,-,-,TGTGCCAGCATCGGTCCTATGACAGATACGCAGTATTTT,CASIGPMTDTQYF
TRBJ1-1,TRBV4-1,-,-,TGCGCCAGCAGCCAATCAAAGGGGGTTCAGAACACTGAAGCTTTCTTT,CASSQSKGVQNTEAFF
TRBJ1-1,TRBV13,-,-,TGTGCCAGCAGCTTAGGCCCAGGGAATGAAGCTTTCTTT,CASSLGPGNEAFF
TRBJ1-5,TRBV30,-,once,TGTGCCTGGAGTGATGGGGCAGGTATATACAATCAGCCCCAGCATTTT,CAWSDGAGIYNQPQHF
TRBJ2-3,TRBV2,-,-,TGTGCCACACCCCCTTCAGGGGCCACAGATACGCAGTATTTT,CATPPSGATDTQYF
TRBJ1-1,TRBV7-2,TRBD1,-,TGTGCCAGCAGCTTAGGAACAGGGGTTATGACTGAAGCTTTCTTT,CASSLGTGVMTEAFF
TRBJ1-5,TRBV6-6,TRBD1,-,TGTGCCAGCAGTTACAAGGACAGGGAAAGCAATCAGCCCCAGCATTTT,CASSYKDRESNQPQHF
TRBJ2-1,TRBV7-2,-,-,TGTGCCAGCAGCTTAGCAGAGCGGGCTTACAATGAGCAGTTCTTC,CASSLAERAYNEQFF
TRBJ1-2,TRBV5-4,-,-,TGTGCCAGCAGCTTGTTATTAGGCAGGGGATTCTATGGCTACACCTTC,CASSLLLGRGFYGYTF
TRBJ1-5,TRBV2,-,-,TGTGCCAGCAGTGAAGCGGCAGTCCATCAGCCCCAGCATTTT,CASSEAAVHQPQHF
TRBJ2-1,TRBV27,TRBD2,once,TGTGCCAGCAGAACGGGGGGGAACTACAATGAGCAGTTCTTC,CASRTGGNYNEQFF
TRBJ1-6,TRBV4-3,TRBD1,few,TGCGCCAGCAGCCAAGATGGGGACAGGGGGCTTTCACCCCTCCACTTT,CASSQDGDRGLSPLHF
TRBJ2-5,TRBV2,-,-,TGTGCCAGCAGTGCACGGACAGACCTTCCAGAGACCCAGTACTTC,CASSARTDLPETQYF